These 20 T cell receptor beta chains share one sample of origin, sequenced in a study of response to subunit inactivated influenza vaccine (dated 2018 in TCRdb). To prepare the library, RT-PCR was applied. Sequencing took place on an Illumina HiSeq 2500. The public reads were run again by TCRdb, first through fastp at Q25 and then through MiXCR, and only productive beta chains were kept. Duplicate CDR3 protein sequences are folded into a single record with the most common DNA and genes. The sample table shows over 400,000 distinct CDR3 sequences, and over 10% are seen once. Jointly, the top ten make up over 10% of the sample. This specimen's time point label, per the study, means: 45 to 55 days after influenza vaccine administration. The sample here was PBMCs from blood, taken roughly 46 days after vaccination. The receptor set was obtained from a man aged 50 to 60 who received an inactivated influenza vaccine. Donor details come from another sample of the same person, matched by shared clones.

This clonotype was seen a few times. This CDR3 is CATSRVRYSGYTF. The CDR3 DNA sequence: TGTGCCACCAGCAGAGTTCGGTACTCTGGCTACACCTTC. The chain combines TRBV15 with TRBJ1-2; D remains unclear. Germline V gene data show CDR1 as LNHNV and CDR2 as YYDKDF (reference sequence). Trimming pared 1 base from V and 7 bases from J, leaving 10 bases between. The CDR3 length is 13 residues. Together with reference TRBV15 and TRBJ1-2, the CDR3 gives the full variable domain: DAMVIQNPRYQVTQFGKPVTLSCSQTLNHNVMYWYQQKSSQAPKLLFHYYDKDFNNEADTPDNFQSRRPNTSFCFLDIRSPGLGDTAMYLCATSRVRYSGYTFGSGTRLTVV.

The gene calls are TRBV5-1 and TRBJ2-3; TRBD2 matches at 9 bases. The CDR3 totals 16 residues. The ends lost 0 bases at V and 4 bases at J; junction bases unmatched: 6. CDR1 is SGHRS, CDR2 YFSETQ, per germline. CDR3 nucleotide sequence: TGCGCCAGCAGCTTGGCCGGCGGGGGGGCCGCAGATACGCAGTATTTT. It yields the protein CASSLAGGGAADTQYF.

This clonotype appeared a few times. This chain joins TRBV29-1 and TRBJ2-1; 10 nucleotides agree with TRBD2. Losses at the gene ends were 7 bases for V and 3 bases for J; bases not matched to a gene: 6. The CDR3 is 14 residues long. Germline V gene sequence: CDR1 SQVTM, CDR2 ANQGSEA. DNA for the CDR3: TGCAGCGCCGTAGCGGGGGGCCTCTACAATGAGCAGTTCTTC. Translation gives CSAVAGGLYNEQFF.

This clonotype was observed at least ten times. The CDR3 DNA reads as TGTGCCAGCAGCTTGATGGGGTACGAGCAGTACTTC. Amino acid sequence: CASSLMGYEQYF. The J gene is TRBJ2-7, the V gene TRBV5-6; D is uncertain. CDR3 length: 12 residues. Germline-derived CDR1 and CDR2 are SGHDT and YYEEEE. V was pared by 1 base and J by 4 bases, with 6 bases between.

The rearrangement links TRBV20-1 to TRBJ2-7; 8 bases match TRBD2. Germline CDR1 DFQATT, CDR2 SNEGSKA (reference sequence). Trimming removed 1 base from V and 4 bases from J; junction bases left unmatched: 6. The CDR3 runs to 14 residues. The CDR3 spells CSARALAGIYEQYF. The CDR3 coding sequence is TGCAGTGCTAGAGCCCTAGCGGGTATTTACGAGCAGTACTTC.

The chain links TRBV15 to TRBJ2-5, with 10 bases lining up with TRBD1. Germline loops: CDR1 LNHNV, CDR2 YYDKDF (reference sequence). Trimming removed 5 bases from V and 2 bases from J; junction bases left unmatched: 5. The CDR3 loop spans 15 amino acids. The CDR3 region is CATSGGTGDQETQYF. In DNA, the CDR3 is TGTGCCACCAGCGGAGGGACAGGGGATCAAGAGACCCAGTACTTC.

V gene TRBV5-1 combines with J gene TRBJ2-3, with D possibly TRBD2 on 5 matching bases. The germline V gene has CDR1 SGHRS and CDR2 YFSETQ. CDR3 length equals 15 residues. V was shortened by 0 bases and J by 4 bases, with 12 bases between the two germline ends. CDR3 coding DNA: TGCGCCAGCAGCTTGGTTGGGAGTAGATCAGATACGCAGTATTTT. Translated, it gives CASSLVGSRSDTQYF.

The chain couples TRBV3-1 to TRBJ2-1; TRBD1 is a possible D gene (7 bases). Trimming pared 2 bases from V and 4 bases from J, leaving 12 bases between. Germline assignment: CDR1 LGHDT and CDR2 YNNKEL (reference sequence). The CDR3 consists of 15 residues. Here the CDR3 DNA reads TGTGCCAGCAGCCAATCGGGGGACAGATACAATGAGCAGTTCTTC. Encoded protein: CASSQSGDRYNEQFF.

This clonotype was seen a handful of times. V is TRBV29-1 and J is TRBJ2-5; D is ambiguous. Germline V gene data show CDR1 as SQVTM and CDR2 as ANQGSEA. This CDR3 is built from 10 residues. V dropped 6 bases and J dropped 9 bases, with 11 bases sitting between them. The CDR3 region has the DNA TGCAGCGTACAAGAGATGGCCCAGTACTTC. As protein: CSVQEMAQYF.

This clonotype was seen more than once but under ten times. The chain recombines TRBV7-2 with TRBJ2-3; TRBD2 is a possible D gene (5 bases). Germline V lookup: CDR1 SGHTA, CDR2 FQGNSA. V lost 5 bases to trimming and J lost 0 bases, with 15 bases between them. The CDR3 runs to 16 residues. CDR3 sequence reads: CASSLTPGSSTDTQYF. DNA of the CDR3: TGTGCCAGCAGCCTCACTCCGGGGTCTAGCACAGATACGCAGTATTTT.

The chain is built from TRBV4-3 and TRBJ2-7; possibly TRBD1 or TRBD2 for D (6 bases each). Per germline, CDR1 LGHNA and CDR2 YSLEER. Trimming stripped 1 base from V and 6 bases from J, with 13 bases between. The length of the CDR3 is 14 residues. The CDR3 DNA sequence: TGCGCCAGCAGCCAAGTGGCCGGGGGCGGCGAGCAGTACTTC. Translation gives CASSQVAGGGEQYF.

This chain joins TRBV7-8 and TRBJ1-1; D remains unclear. This CDR3 is built from 16 residues. CDR1 is SGHVS and CDR2 is FQNEAQ in the germline V gene. Trimming removed 2 bases at V and 3 bases at J, with 16 bases between. The CDR3 bases are TGTGCCAGCAGCTTACTAATTGTGACGGCGGACACTGAAGCTTTCTTT. Protein: CASSLLIVTADTEAFF.

This chain connects TRBV20-1 to TRBJ2-5, with 14 bases aligning to TRBD2. Germline assignment: CDR1 DFQATT and CDR2 SNEGSKA (reference sequence). CDR3 size: 14 residues. J gave up 5 bases and V 3 bases, and 2 bases lay outside the gene matches. The CDR3 here is CSASRLAGGETQYF. CDR3 DNA sequence: TGCAGTGCTAGTAGACTAGCGGGAGGGGAGACCCAGTACTTC.

This clonotype was picked up a small number of times. The chain has TRBV20-1 and TRBJ2-1, with D possibly being TRBD2 (5 bases). The length of the CDR3 is 15 residues. Per germline, CDR1 DFQATT and CDR2 SNEGSKA (reference sequence). Trimming shortened V by 1 base and J by 9 bases, and 19 bases separated the two germline ends. CDR3 sequence: CSARGLRGGLGEQFF. CDR3 nucleotide sequence: TGCAGTGCTAGAGGCCTCCGGGGTGGGTTGGGTGAGCAGTTCTTC.

V usage is TRBV12-3 or TRBV12-4 and J usage is TRBJ1-5, with TRBD1 as a possible D gene (5 bases). This CDR3 comprises 13 residues. V dropped 5 bases and J dropped 7 bases, with 12 bases sitting between them. The CDR3 nucleotides read TGTGCCAGCAGTCGCAGGGCCGGGCAGCCCCAGCATTTT. The encoded protein is CASSRRAGQPQHF.

This clonotype turned up a few times. A much larger clone lies a single base off, so this may be a read error. This rearrangement joins TRBV5-1 to TRBJ2-3, with TRBD2 identical over 10 bases. The CDR3 covers 14 residues. V was clipped by 3 bases and J by 4 bases; unmatched bases: 2. Germline V lookup: CDR1 SGHRS, CDR2 YFSETQ. The CDR3 DNA follows: TGCGCCAGCAGCTCCGGGACTAGCGCAGATACGCAGTATTTT. It translates to CASSSGTSADTQYF.

This clonotype was detected many times. The chain has TRBV12-3 or TRBV12-4 and TRBJ1-6; no clear D. Trimming took off 0 bases at V and 1 base at J, with 7 bases between the two ends. The CDR3 has 16 residues. CDR3 sequence: CASSLAVGSYNSPLHF. The CDR3 nucleotides read TGTGCCAGCAGTTTAGCGGTCGGATCCTATAATTCACCCCTCCACTTT.

A few counts support this clonotype. CDR3 DNA sequence: TGCGCCAGCAGCTTGGCTATGGGAACCTACTACGAGCAGTACTTC. Translating it yields CASSLAMGTYYEQYF. The chain combines TRBV5-1 with TRBJ2-7; D not resolved. This CDR3 is built from 15 residues. Germline CDR1 SGHRS, CDR2 YFSETQ. Trimming took 0 bases from V and 3 from J, leaving 13 bases between them.

This clonotype was counted between two and nine times. This sequence joins TRBV29-1 and TRBJ2-3; 7 nucleotides agree with TRBD2. V lost 7 bases and J lost 1; bases outside the gene matches: 5. There are 13 residues in the CDR3. Per the germline V gene, CDR1 is SQVTM and CDR2 is ANQGSEA. This CDR3 is CSGDGGGTDTQYF. Here the CDR3 DNA reads TGCAGCGGGGATGGGGGGGGCACAGATACGCAGTATTTT.

This clonotype occurred a few times. The genes are TRBV20-1 and TRBJ1-2; unclear D gene. V was clipped by 6 bases and J by 6 bases, with 17 bases between them. Germline V CDR1 and CDR2: DFQATT, SNEGSKA (reference sequence). The CDR3 is 13 residues long. This CDR3 is CSAGGTARNGYTF. DNA for the CDR3: TGCAGTGCCGGAGGTACAGCTAGGAATGGCTACACCTTC.